A selection of T cell receptor beta chains follows, all from one sample in a study of PD-1 blockade in mismatch repair-deficient tumors. TCRdb's table, derived via immunoSEQ multiplex PCR, lists solely in-frame clones and lacks some. This table has about 68,000 clones, around 73% appearing once. Source: peripheral blood, taken 2 weeks after starting pembrolizumab. These receptors were obtained from an adult with mismatch repair-deficient cancer. CDR3s include the opening cysteine and the closing phenylalanine or tryptophan. Each record gives: V gene, J gene, D gene, clone size, CDR3 DNA, CDR3 protein. D genes are given only for firm matches. Clone size is given for some rows only: seen once, a few or many times, or a class if the clone is expanded.

TRBV6-5	TRBJ1-2	-	few	TGTGCCAGCAGTCTGATAACAGGAGATGGCTACACCTTC	CASSLITGDGYTF
TRBV11-2	TRBJ1-2	-	-	TGTGCCAGCAGCTTAGATCATCTGGGGGGCTCGTTTTATGGCTACACCTTC	CASSLDHLGGSFYGYTF
TRBV25-1	TRBJ2-7	-	-	TGTGCCAGCAGTGACCGAGGGGGGCCACCCTACGAGCAGTACTTC	CASSDRGGPPYEQYF
TRBV2	TRBJ2-3	-	-	TGTGCCAGCAGAACCGGGACATTGGACACAGATACGCAGTATTTT	CASRTGTLDTDTQYF
TRBV7-3	TRBJ2-1	TRBD2	-	TGTGCCAGCAGCTTAGGACTAGCGGGAGTCCAGGAGCAGTTCTTC	CASSLGLAGVQEQFF
TRBV7-2	TRBJ2-3	TRBD2	-	TGTGCCAGCAGCTTAGTAGCGACTAGCGGGAGGATAGGAGATACGCAGTATTTT	CASSLVATSGRIGDTQYF
TRBV10-3	TRBJ1-1	-	-	TGTGCCATCAGTGAGGGACAGATGAACACTGAAGCTTTCTTT	CAISEGQMNTEAFF
TRBV11-1	TRBJ1-1	-	-	TGTGCCAGCAGCCAGGGAGGGACTGAAGCTTTCTTT	CASSQGGTEAFF
TRBV20-1	TRBJ2-1	-	-	TGCAGTCAAGATCTCTACAATGAGCAGTTCTTC	CSQDLYNEQFF
TRBV6-6	TRBJ2-2	-	once	TGTGCCAGCACTAAGAATCGGGGAGGACACACCGGGGAGCTGTTTTTT	CASTKNRGGHTGELFF
TRBV2	TRBJ1-2	-	-	TGTGCCAGCAGTGGTCAGGGAACCGGCTACACCTTC	CASSGQGTGYTF
TRBV27	TRBJ1-2	-	-	TGTGCCAGCAGTTTACAGCCTAACTATGGCTACACCTTC	CASSLQPNYGYTF
TRBV6-5	TRBJ1-2	-	few	TGTGCCAGCAGTTACTCGAAGCAGTTCTATGGCTACACCTTC	CASSYSKQFYGYTF
TRBV18	TRBJ1-2	-	-	TGTGCCAGCTCACCGGACAGCAATTCCTATGGCTACACCTTC	CASSPDSNSYGYTF
TRBV7-8	TRBJ1-4	-	-	TGTGCCAGCAGCTTAGTTCCCCGGACGGTAGCAACTAATGAAAAACTGTTTTTT	CASSLVPRTVATNEKLFF
TRBV9	TRBJ2-5	-	-	TGTGCCAGCAGCGTAGAGGCGGGACCGGAAAAGACCCAGTACTTC	CASSVEAGPEKTQYF
TRBV2	TRBJ2-5	-	-	TGTGCCAGCAGCGAGACAGGCGGAGGGTCCCAGTACTTC	CASSETGGGSQYF
TRBV7-2	TRBJ2-1	-	-	TGTGCCAGCAGCAGGGACTTCCTTGAGCAGTTCTTC	CASSRDFLEQFF